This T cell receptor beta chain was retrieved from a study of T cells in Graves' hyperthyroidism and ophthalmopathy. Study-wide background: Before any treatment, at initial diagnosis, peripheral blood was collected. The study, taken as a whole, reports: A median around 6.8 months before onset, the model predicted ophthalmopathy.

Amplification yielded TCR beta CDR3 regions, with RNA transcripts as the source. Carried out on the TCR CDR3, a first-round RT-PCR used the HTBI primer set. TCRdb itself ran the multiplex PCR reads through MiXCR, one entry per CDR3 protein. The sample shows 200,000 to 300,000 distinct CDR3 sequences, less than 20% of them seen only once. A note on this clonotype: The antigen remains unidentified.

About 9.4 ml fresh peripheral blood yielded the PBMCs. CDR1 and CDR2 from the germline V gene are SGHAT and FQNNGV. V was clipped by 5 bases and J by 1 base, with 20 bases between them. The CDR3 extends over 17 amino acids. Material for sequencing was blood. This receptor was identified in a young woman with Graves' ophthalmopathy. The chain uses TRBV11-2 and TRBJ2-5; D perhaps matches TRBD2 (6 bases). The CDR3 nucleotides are TGTGCCAGCAGCGCCCATGGGGGGTCGAGGGGCCAAGAGACCCAGTACTTC. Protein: CASSAHGGSRGQETQYF.